These 2 T cell receptor beta chains came from one sample sequenced in a study of blood T cell repertoires in COVID-19. The assay was immunoSEQ multiplex PCR, and TCRdb's table has in-frame clones only and misses some. Counted here are 150,000 to 160,000 clones, roughly four fifths occurring once; the ten biggest clones make up 9% to 14%. What was sequenced was peripheral blood. The source of these receptors is a woman aged 55-69 years with COVID-19, enrolled during active disease.

V gene TRBV2 combines with J gene TRBJ1-1; the match to TRBD1 covers 10 bases. The CDR3 loop spans 14 amino acids. Trimming at V came to 4 bases and at J to 6 bases, leaving 5 bases not matched to a gene. Looked up from germline, CDR1 is SNHLY and CDR2 is FYNNEI. CDR3 amino acids: CASSGGQGPAEAFF. Written as DNA, the CDR3 is TGTGCCAGCAGTGGGGGACAGGGGCCCGCTGAAGCTTTCTTT.

This clone was counted a single time. The chain carries TRBV11-2 and TRBJ2-1, with 11 bases matching TRBD2. The ends lost 7 bases at V and 1 base at J; junction bases unmatched: 6. CDR3 length: 16 amino acids. CDR1 and CDR2 (germline): SGHAT, FQNNGV. CDR3 amino acids: CASTRRLAGSYNEQFF. As DNA, the CDR3 is TGTGCCAGCACCCGAAGACTAGCGGGGTCCTACAATGAGCAGTTCTTC.